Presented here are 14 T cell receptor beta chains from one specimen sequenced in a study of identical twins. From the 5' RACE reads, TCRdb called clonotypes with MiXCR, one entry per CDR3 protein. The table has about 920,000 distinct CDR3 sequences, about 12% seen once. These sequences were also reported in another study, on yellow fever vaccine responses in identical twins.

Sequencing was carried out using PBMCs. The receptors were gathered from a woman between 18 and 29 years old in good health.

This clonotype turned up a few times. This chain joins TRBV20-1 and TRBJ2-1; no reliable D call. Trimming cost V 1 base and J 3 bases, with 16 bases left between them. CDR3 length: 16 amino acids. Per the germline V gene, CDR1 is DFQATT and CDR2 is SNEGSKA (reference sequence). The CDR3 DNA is TGCAGTGCTAGAGCCCCACCCACGTTGGGCTACAATGAGCAGTTCTTC. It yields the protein CSARAPPTLGYNEQFF.

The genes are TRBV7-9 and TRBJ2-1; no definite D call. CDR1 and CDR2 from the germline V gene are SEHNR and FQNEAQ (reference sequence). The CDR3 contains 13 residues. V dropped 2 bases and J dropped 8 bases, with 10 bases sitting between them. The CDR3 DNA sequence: TGTGCCAGCAGCTTACAGCTGAGTCATGAGCAGTTCTTC. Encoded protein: CASSLQLSHEQFF.

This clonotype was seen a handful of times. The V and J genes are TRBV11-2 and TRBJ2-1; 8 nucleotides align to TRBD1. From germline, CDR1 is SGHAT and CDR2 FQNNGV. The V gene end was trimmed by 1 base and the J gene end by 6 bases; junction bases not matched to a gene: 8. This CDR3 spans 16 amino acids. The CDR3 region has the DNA TGTGCCAGCAGCTTAGGGTCCAGGGGGCTTGTCAATGAGCAGTTCTTC. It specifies CASSLGSRGLVNEQFF.

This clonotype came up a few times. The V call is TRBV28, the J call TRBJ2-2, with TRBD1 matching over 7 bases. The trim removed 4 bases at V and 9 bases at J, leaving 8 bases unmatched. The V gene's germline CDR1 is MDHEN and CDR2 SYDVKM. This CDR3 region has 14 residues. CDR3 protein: CASSWGTDSRELFF. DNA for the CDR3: TGTGCCAGCAGTTGGGGGACAGATAGCCGGGAGCTGTTTTTT.

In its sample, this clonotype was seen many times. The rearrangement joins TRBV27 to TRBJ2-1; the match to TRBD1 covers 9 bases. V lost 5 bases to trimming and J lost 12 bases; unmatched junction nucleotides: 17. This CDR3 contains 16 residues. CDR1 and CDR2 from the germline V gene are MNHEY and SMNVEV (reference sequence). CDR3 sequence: CASSGTGTGSLGGQFF. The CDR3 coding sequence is TGTGCCAGCAGTGGAACCGGGACAGGGTCCCTTGGTGGGCAGTTCTTC.

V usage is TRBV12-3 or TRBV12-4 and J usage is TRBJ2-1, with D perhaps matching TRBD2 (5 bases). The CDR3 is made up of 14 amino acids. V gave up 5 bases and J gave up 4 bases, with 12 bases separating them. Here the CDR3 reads CASSGSGTYNEQFF. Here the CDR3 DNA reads TGTGCCAGCAGTGGGTCGGGAACGTACAATGAGCAGTTCTTC.

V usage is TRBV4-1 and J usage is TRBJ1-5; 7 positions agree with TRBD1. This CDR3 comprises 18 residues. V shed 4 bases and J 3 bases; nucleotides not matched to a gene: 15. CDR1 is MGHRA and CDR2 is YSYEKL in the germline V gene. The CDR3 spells CASSPRTDRISSNQPQHF. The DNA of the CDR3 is TGCGCCAGCAGCCCACGAACGGACAGGATCTCCTCCAATCAGCCCCAGCATTTT.

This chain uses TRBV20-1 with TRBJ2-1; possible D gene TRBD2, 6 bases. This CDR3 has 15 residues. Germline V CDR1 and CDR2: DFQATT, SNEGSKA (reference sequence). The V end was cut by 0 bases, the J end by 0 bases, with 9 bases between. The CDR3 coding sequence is TGCAGTGCTAGAGATGAGCGGGCCTCCTACAATGAGCAGTTCTTC. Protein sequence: CSARDERASYNEQFF.

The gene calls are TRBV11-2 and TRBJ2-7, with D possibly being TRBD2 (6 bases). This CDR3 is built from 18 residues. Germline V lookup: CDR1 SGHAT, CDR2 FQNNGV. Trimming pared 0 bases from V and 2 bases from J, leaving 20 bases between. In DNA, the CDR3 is TGTGCCAGCAGCTTAGAGGATCCGGCCGGGGGTACGCCCTACGAGCAGTACTTC. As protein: CASSLEDPAGGTPYEQYF.

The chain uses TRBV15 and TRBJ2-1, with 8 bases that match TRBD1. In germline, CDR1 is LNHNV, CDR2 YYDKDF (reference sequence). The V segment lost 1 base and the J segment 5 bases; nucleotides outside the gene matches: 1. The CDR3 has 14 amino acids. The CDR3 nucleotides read TGTGCCACCAGCAGAGTGGACAGGGACAATGAGCAGTTCTTC. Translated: CATSRVDRDNEQFF.

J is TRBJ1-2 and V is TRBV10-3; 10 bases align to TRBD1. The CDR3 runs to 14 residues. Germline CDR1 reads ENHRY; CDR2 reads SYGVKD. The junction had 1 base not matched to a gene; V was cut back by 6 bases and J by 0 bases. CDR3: CAISDRGPNYGYTF. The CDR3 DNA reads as TGTGCCATCAGCGACAGGGGGCCTAACTATGGCTACACCTTC.

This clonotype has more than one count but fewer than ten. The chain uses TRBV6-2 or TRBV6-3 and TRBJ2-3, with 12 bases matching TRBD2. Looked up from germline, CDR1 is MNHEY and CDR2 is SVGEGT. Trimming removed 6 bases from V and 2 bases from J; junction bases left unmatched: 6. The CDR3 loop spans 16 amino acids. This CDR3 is CASSRRLAGATDTQYF. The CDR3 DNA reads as TGTGCCAGCAGCCGAAGACTAGCGGGAGCCACAGATACGCAGTATTTT.

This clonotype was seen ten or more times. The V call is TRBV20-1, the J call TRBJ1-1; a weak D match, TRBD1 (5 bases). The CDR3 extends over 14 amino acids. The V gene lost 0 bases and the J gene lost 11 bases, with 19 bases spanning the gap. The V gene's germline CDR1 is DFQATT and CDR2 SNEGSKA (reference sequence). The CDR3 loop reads CSAREEGAVWGAFF. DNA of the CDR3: TGCAGTGCTAGAGAGGAGGGTGCGGTTTGGGGGGCTTTCTTT.

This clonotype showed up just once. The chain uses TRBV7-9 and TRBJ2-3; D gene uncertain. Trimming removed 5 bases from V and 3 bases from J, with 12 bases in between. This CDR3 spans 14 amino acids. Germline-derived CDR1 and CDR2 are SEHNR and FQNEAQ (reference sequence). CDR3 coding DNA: TGTGCCAGCAGCGGGCGGTTGGGGACAGATACGCAGTATTTT. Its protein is CASSGRLGTDTQYF.